This T cell receptor (beta chain) was sequenced during a study of blood T cell repertoires in COVID-19 (TCRdb year 2020). As for the study more broadly: Samples from collaborators originated in the United States, Italy and Spain and spanned both the acute and convalescent phases of COVID-19. The material from the prospective study consisted of cDNA or gDNA derived from T cells, B-cell-depleted T cells, or PBMCs. The dataset comprised deeply sampled blood TCRbeta repertoires from subjects exposed to, actively infected with, or recovered from COVID-19. A freely available public database, intended as a resource for researchers studying the immune response to SARS-CoV-2, is where the repertoires were released. Samples came from the ongoing ImmuneRACE study (first 160 participants) plus 1,254 subjects from 6 global collaborators. Nearly every sample came with metadata listing a de-identified subject ID, COVID-19 status, age in years and sex. Where available, HLA class I and class II types were taken from metadata supplied by the sample provider and were not determined by assay-based typing. General conclusions and limits of the study: The amount of clinical and demographic metadata varied by source and participant and was provided uncurated.

TCRbeta CDR3 regions were amplified from genomic DNA using the immunoSEQ Assay, a bias-controlled multiplex PCR. The authors' analysis ran thus. The number of nucleated cells in each sample was estimated from the amplification of reference gene primers within the assay. To quantify the absolute abundance of each unique TCRbeta CDR3 rearrangement, sequence reads were collapsed and filtered. For each sample, productive Simpson clonality was calculated as the square root of Simpson's diversity index across productive rearrangements. Sourced from immuneACCESS, this table was stored by TCRdb with only in-frame sequences that have V and J called. A share of the clones is absent; for the studies checked, an unresolved V gene accounts for under half, and the remainder has no known explanation. V, J and clone size derive from that table, while D and trimming were established from the DNA sequence. The table for this sample lists more than 200,000 clones; about nine tenths of them were counted only once. Of the sample, about 2.5% falls within the top ten clones.

One collaborating source in Seattle enrolled patients during active infection and followed them longitudinally through the course of disease. Each collaborating institution followed its own protocols to collect whole blood in K2EDTA tubes. For TCRbeta analysis, collaborators shipped samples in one of three forms: frozen whole blood, isolated PBMCs, or DNA extracted from either of those sample types. V lost 3 bases and J lost 6 bases; the stretch between them is 11 bases long. Taken from cysteine to phenylalanine, the CDR3 has 13 residues. The sequence is cut down to CDR3 DNA, 39 bases in frame from base 1. The germline V gene specifies KGHSH as CDR1 and LQKENI as CDR2. For this clone: Its antigen is not yet known. Per-base quality was not reported, and no clone a single base away is much larger than it.

Source material: peripheral blood. The chain is encoded by TRBV18 joined to TRBJ1-1; the D gene identity is not certain. This receptor was identified in a man aged 25 to 45 with COVID-19, enrolled during active disease. The nucleotide sequence reads TGTGCCAGCTCACCGGCGGGCCCCCCTGAAGCTTTCTTT. Translated, this is CASSPAGPPEAFF.